This TCR beta chain was sequenced during a study of cytomegalovirus exposure and HLA in healthy donors listed by TCRdb under 2017. General notes on the study: The 650 to 750 repertoires of the first cohort and the 120 validation repertoires were produced on the same platform, according to a later analysis. The study was designed to test whether signatures of past pathogen exposure could be identified by cataloging public T cell receptors. The study combined high-throughput TCR immunosequencing, statistical association of individual TCRs with disease status, and machine learning to predict cytomegalovirus infection status. Along with the approximately 650-subject first cohort, a separate validation cohort of approximately 110 different subjects was used.

To prepare the library, the immunoSEQ multiplex PCR assay was applied. The authors' pipeline ran thus. A statistical classification framework was built to diagnose cytomegalovirus status from the catalog of TCR beta chain sequences. As stored in TCRdb, this immuneACCESS dataset retains in-frame rearrangements with V and J assigned. A fraction of the clones does not appear; measured against another copy, unresolved V genes explain less than half of the discrepancy, and the remainder lacks a known reason. The DNA was the basis for D and trimming; V, J and clone size are from that table. Recorded for this sample are about 150,000 clones; around nine tenths of them occurred a single time. The leading ten clones occupy 2.5% to 4% of the sample. At the junction V is shortened by 3 bases and J by 6 bases, with 8 bases in between. The cysteine opens and the phenylalanine closes a CDR3 of 13 amino acids. The read is trimmed to its CDR3 DNA, 39 bases read in frame from base 1. From the germline V gene, CDR1 is MRHNA and CDR2 is SNTAGT.

The count of this clone is one. The specificity of this receptor is unknown. No clone much larger than this one lies a single base away; base qualities are absent. The study at large found these results: Cytomegalovirus status was reported to be diagnosed by the classifier with high specificity and sensitivity in both the original and validation cohorts. In vitro tests confirmed that three of the cytomegalovirus-associated TCR beta chains recognize cytomegalovirus antigens. A later analysis had no HLA typing for the validation cohort, so co-occurrence there was scored across all 110 or so repertoires. Most TCR sequences were observed very rarely across donors, whereas some public TCRs were present in many individuals. The authors suggested that the approach could potentially be generalized to other disease states and immunological phenotypes. In the study, around 150 TCR beta chains were listed as associated with cytomegalovirus. Subsequent analysis determined that TCRs grouped into clusters in the first cohort also showed a tendency toward co-occurrence across the approximately 110 validation repertoires, and 90% to 95% of cluster scores exceeded 0.

The donors belonged to the validation cohort of around 120 subjects, which was separate from the approximately 700-subject first cohort. The specimen was PBMCs. The chain uses TRBV6-4 and TRBJ2-2; matching of 6 bases hints at TRBD1 as the D gene. The receptor was isolated from a woman aged 18-29 years in good health and CMV-seropositive. The DNA sequence reads TGTGCCAGCAGTGAGAGGGGGTCCGGGGAGCTGTTTTTT. Translation gives CASSERGSGELFF.